The text below deals with one TCR beta chain. Its antigen specificity is not known. No much larger clone exists at a distance of one base, and base qualities are not known. TCR CDR3 regions were amplified from genomic DNA by multiplex PCR using the deep immunoSEQ assay. For each cell subset, the extracted genomic DNA was distributed evenly across all wells of several immunoSEQ 96-well plates, and each plate served as one replicate. For sorted subsets, about 220 ng of genomic DNA, equivalent to roughly 33,000 T cell genomes, went into each replicate PCR. Purified libraries were measured with a Qubit 3.0 fluorometer, size-checked on a Bioanalyzer 2100, and measured again with the KAPA Library Quantification kit. Every immunoSEQ 96-well plate was sequenced on a separate single-read 150-cycle Illumina NextSeq 550 flow cell. On the authors' methods: Because only junctional sequences without quality scores were contained in the immunoSEQ output, filtering matching that applied to full-length reads could not be performed. To assign V/J genes and CDR3, sequences were annotated against IMGT germline references using PyIR, a Python wrapper for IgBLAST v1.9. Reads were filtered out if the reads had weak V/J assignments (E-value above 1e-6), no CDR3, stop codons, out-of-frame junctions, or ambiguous translated residues. V3J clonotypes were defined as sequences sharing the same inferred V gene, J gene, and CDR3 amino acid sequence. To compute the percentage overlap between repertoires, the number of shared unique clonotypes was divided by the size of the smaller repertoire. Three approaches were used to assess repertoire richness: RTK rarefaction, the Chao1 estimator, and Recon v2.1 estimates of unobserved clonotypes. OLGA was used to compute generation probabilities for all TCRbeta clonotypes that the gDNA method yielded from four donors. In its TCRdb copy, this immuneACCESS table keeps in-frame sequences only and misses some clones. Where compared with another copy, unresolved V genes explain less than half of these, and the others have no known cause. V and J calls and clone size are copied from that table; D and trimming were computed from the DNA. Present in this sample are some 630,000 clones, around 96% of which were seen just once. Jointly, the top ten make up around 0.1% of the sample.

This specimen comes from a study of shared clonotypes between healthy human individuals (dated by TCRdb to 2020 to 2022). With respect to the entire study: The cohort included three men and a couple of women between 18 and 49 years of age. For each donor, CD4 naive and CD4 memory were each run on three plates, CD8 naive on two plates, and CD8 memory on one plate. To estimate repertoire size and how much clonotype sharing occurs between individuals, the study deeply sequenced the blood TCR repertoires of about 5 healthy adults. Different laboratories and diverse techniques were used to prepare libraries and sequence TCR repertoires, to increase sequencing depth and limit assay-specific biases. Between about 0.94 and 8.9 billion PBMCs per donor were obtained by leukapheresis.

What the research found in general, with its limitations: Compared with non-shared clonotypes, clonotypes shared by all four sorted-subset donors had higher generation probabilities. Incomplete sequencing was indicated by rarefaction of sorted-subset datasets, despite the large sequencing depth. Pairwise subsampling led to the expectation that sequencing depth would affect the degree of clonotype sharing among donors. Across a handful of donors, around 5% of naive CD4, over 3% of naive CD8, 2% to 2.5% of memory CD4, and 0.4% of memory CD8 clonotypes were shared. Larger estimated clonotype richness was generally found for naive subsets than for memory subsets. Sampling was limited to blood, and TCR repertoires in tissue likely differ from TCR repertoires in blood. Because the study included a small number of donors, the genetic and exposure-history diversity represented was limited.

CD8 naive samples consisted of CD45RO-negative cells that were positively selected for CCR7, yielding a CD45RA+CCR7+ population without TemRA cells. The donors were healthy, HIV-negative adults who had no recently reported acute infections or vaccinations. Every donor was a Caucasian adult living in Nashville, Tennessee, USA. Blood was collected by leukapheresis, and PBMCs were isolated by Ficoll-Histopaque density gradient centrifugation and then cryopreserved in liquid nitrogen vapor phase. Analytical flow cytometry was used to check the purity and quantity of every magnetically sorted T cell population. Genomic DNA was isolated from each sorted fraction and quantified by UV absorbance on a Nanodrop 2000c. The CDR3 runs 14 residues from the cysteine to the phenylalanine. Of all the DNA, just the CDR3 is kept, 42 bases in frame from base 1. Trimming removed 2 bases from V and 3 bases from J, leaving 11 bases between the germline ends. Reading the germline V gene gives CDR1 LGHNA and CDR2 YNFKEQ.

This chain joins TRBV4-2 to TRBJ2-7, with the D gene call left open. Sample: naive CD8+ T cells sorted from blood. The cell subset or site tag for this specimen amounts to: CD45RA+CCR7+. The TCR comes from a woman in her twenties or thirties in good health. The nucleotide sequence reads TGTGCCAGCAGCCAAAGTCTAGGGATCTACGAGCAGTACTTC. Translated, it reads CASSQSLGIYEQYF.